This is a list of T cell receptor beta chains from one sample in a study of cytomegalovirus exposure and HLA in healthy donors. Assay used: immunoSEQ multiplex PCR; TCRdb lists only in-frame clones, some missing. The sample lists some 150,000 clones, around 78% occurring once. Sequencing was performed on PBMCs. The receptors here all came from a female donor in good health and CMV-seropositive. CDR3s include the opening cysteine and the closing phenylalanine or tryptophan. The D gene is left open where the match is weak. Size values are once, few and many counts, or a class for expanded clones, and some rows have none.

once	TRBD1	TRBV29-1	TRBJ2-3	CSVEGQGALGSADTQYF	TGCAGCGTTGAGGGTCAGGGGGCATTAGGTAGCGCAGATACGCAGTATTTT
few	TRBD2	TRBV10-3	TRBJ2-7	CAISLTSGAPSYEQYF	TGTGCCATCAGTCTTACTAGCGGGGCCCCCTCCTACGAGCAGTACTTC
NA	TRBD2	TRBV30	TRBJ2-3	CAWTRGLATDTQYF	TGTGCCTGGACCAGGGGACTAGCGACAGATACGCAGTATTTT
NA	NA	TRBV30	TRBJ2-5	CAWSVPRETQYF	TGTGCCTGGAGTGTACCGCGAGAGACCCAGTACTTC
many	NA	TRBV6-1	TRBJ1-3	CASSEGLGQRNTIYF	TGTGCCAGCAGTGAAGGCTTAGGACAAAGAAACACCATATATTTT
once	TRBD2	TRBV5-1	TRBJ2-7	CASSLIGTRSEQYF	TGCGCCAGCAGCCTAATAGGGACTAGATCCGAGCAGTACTTC
NA	NA	TRBV15	TRBJ1-5	CATSRAKQGVQPQHF	TGTGCCACCAGCAGAGCAAAACAGGGCGTTCAGCCCCAGCATTTT
NA	NA	TRBV9	TRBJ2-6	CASSEQGSGGANVLTF	TGTGCCAGCAGCGAGCAGGGGAGCGGTGGGGCCAACGTCCTGACTTTC
NA	TRBD1	TRBV2	TRBJ1-1	CASSESQGETEAFF	TGTGCCAGCAGTGAAAGTCAGGGGGAGACTGAAGCTTTCTTT
NA	TRBD1	TRBV6-1	TRBJ2-5	CASRPGTGHETQYF	TGTGCCAGCAGGCCCGGGACAGGGCATGAGACCCAGTACTTC
NA	NA	TRBV7-6	TRBJ2-5	CASSYQGLRGETQYF	TGTGCCAGCAGCTACCAGGGTCTAAGAGGAGAGACCCAGTACTTC
NA	NA	TRBV7-6	TRBJ2-1	CASSLDQINEQFF	TGTGCCAGCAGCTTAGATCAGATCAATGAGCAGTTCTTC
NA	TRBD1	TRBV15	TRBJ1-2	CATSRFGGTGDELGYTF	TGTGCCACCAGCAGATTCGGGGGGACAGGGGACGAGTTGGGCTACACCTTC
NA	NA	TRBV4-1	TRBJ1-1	CASSQDEGENTEAFF	TGCGCCAGCAGCCAAGATGAGGGGGAAAACACTGAAGCTTTCTTT
NA	NA	TRBV18	TRBJ1-1	CASSPPIPGTEAFF	TGTGCCAGCTCACCACCCATCCCGGGTACGGAGGCTTTCTTT
NA	NA	TRBV2	TRBJ1-2	CASQLGDGYTF	TGTGCCAGCCAACTCGGGGATGGCTACACCTTC
few	TRBD1	TRBV27	TRBJ1-2	CASSTRQGWSGYTF	TGTGCCAGCAGTACCCGACAGGGATGGTCCGGCTACACCTTC
NA	NA	TRBV9	TRBJ2-3	CASSGGQFTDTQYF	TGTGCCAGCAGCGGGGGGCAGTTCACAGATACGCAGTATTTT
NA	NA	TRBV28	TRBJ1-1	CASSLHSMNTEAFF	TGTGCCAGCAGTTTACACAGTATGAACACTGAAGCTTTCTTT
few	NA	TRBV25-1	TRBJ2-2	CASSEPPTDTDTGELFF	TGTGCCAGCAGTGAACCACCAACCGACACCGACACCGGGGAGCTGTTTTTT
NA	TRBD2	TRBV2	TRBJ2-7	CASRAGGPRYEQYF	TGTGCCAGCAGGGCGGGAGGGCCAAGGTACGAGCAGTACTTC
NA	TRBD1	TRBV30	TRBJ2-7	CAWRAGTETYEQYF	TGTGCCTGGAGGGCCGGGACAGAAACCTACGAGCAGTACTTC
NA	NA	TRBV6-1	TRBJ2-1	CASSLNEQFF	TGTGCCAGCAGCCTTAATGAGCAGTTCTTC
NA	TRBD2	TRBV29-1	TRBJ2-3	CSVRGLTSGNTDTQYF	TGCAGCGTCCGAGGGCTGACTAGCGGGAACACAGATACGCAGTATTTT
NA	TRBD1	TRBV27	TRBJ1-1	CASSFEGAYTEAFF	TGTGCCAGCAGTTTTGAGGGGGCGTACACTGAAGCTTTCTTT